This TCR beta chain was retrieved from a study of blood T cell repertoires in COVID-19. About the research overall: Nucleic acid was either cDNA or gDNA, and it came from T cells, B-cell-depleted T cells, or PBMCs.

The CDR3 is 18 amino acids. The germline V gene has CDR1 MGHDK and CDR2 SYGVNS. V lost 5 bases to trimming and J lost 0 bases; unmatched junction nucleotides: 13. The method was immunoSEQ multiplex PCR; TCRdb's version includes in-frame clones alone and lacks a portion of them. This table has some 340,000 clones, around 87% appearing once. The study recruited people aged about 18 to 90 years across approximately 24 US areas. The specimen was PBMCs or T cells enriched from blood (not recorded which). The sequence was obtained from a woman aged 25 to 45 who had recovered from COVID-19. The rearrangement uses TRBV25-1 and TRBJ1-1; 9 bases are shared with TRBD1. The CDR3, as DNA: TGTGCCAGCAGTACACCCGGGACAGGGACGTGGATGAACACTGAAGCTTTCTTT. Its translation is CASSTPGTGTWMNTEAFF. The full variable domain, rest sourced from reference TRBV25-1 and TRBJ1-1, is EADIYQTPRYLVIGTGKKITLECSQTMGHDKMYWYQQDPGMELHLIHYSYGVNSTEKGDLSSESTVSRIRTEHFPLTLESARPSHTSQYLCASSTPGTGTWMNTEAFFGQGTRLTVV.